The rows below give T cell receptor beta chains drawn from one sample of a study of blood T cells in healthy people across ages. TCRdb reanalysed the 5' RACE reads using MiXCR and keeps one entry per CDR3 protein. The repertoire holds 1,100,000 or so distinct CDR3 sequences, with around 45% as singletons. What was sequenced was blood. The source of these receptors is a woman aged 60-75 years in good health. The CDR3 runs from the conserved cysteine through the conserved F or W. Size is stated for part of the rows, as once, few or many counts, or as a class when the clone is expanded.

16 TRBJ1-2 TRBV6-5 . CASSYLGAGGVKGYTF
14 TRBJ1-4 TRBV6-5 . CASSYSLTNEKLFF
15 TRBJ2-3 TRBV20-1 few CSASNRGRGTDTQYF
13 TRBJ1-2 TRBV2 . CANRDTGLYGYTF
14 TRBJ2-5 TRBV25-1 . CASSREGRGETQYF
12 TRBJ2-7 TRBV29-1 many CSVGTTGYEQYF
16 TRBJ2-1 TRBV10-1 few CASSALPLAPYNEQFF
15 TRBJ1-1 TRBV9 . CASSVDTVGVTEAFF
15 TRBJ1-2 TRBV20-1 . CSAIPGSQSNYGYTF
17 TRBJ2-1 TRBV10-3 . CAISEWASGSSYNEQFF
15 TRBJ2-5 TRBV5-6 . CASSFRTVYQETQYF
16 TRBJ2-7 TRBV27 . CASGIGTSGTGYEQYF
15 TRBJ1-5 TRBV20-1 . CSATKTGGAYQPQHF
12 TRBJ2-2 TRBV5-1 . CASQEGAMGLFF
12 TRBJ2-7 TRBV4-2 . CASSQVLSEQYF
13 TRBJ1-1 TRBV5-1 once CASSGITNTEAFF
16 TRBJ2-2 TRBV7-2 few CASRNRGGGNTGELFF
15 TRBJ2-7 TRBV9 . CASSVAGQGAYEQYF
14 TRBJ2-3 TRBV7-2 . CARMASLSTDTQYF
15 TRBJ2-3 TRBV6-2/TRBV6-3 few CASSSDRVVADTQYF
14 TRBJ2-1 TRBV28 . CASSVTGQGDEQFF
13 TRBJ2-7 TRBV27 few CASSFGGAEEQYF
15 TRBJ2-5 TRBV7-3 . CASSLTGGVTKTQYF
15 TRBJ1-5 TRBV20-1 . CSVDQGGVGNQPQHF
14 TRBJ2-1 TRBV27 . CASSLGTTRDEQFF
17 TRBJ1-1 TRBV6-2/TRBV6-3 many CASSYGTPGERNTEAFF
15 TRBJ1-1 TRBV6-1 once CASSEGRARPTEAFF
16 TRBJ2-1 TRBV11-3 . CASSPEDRRGYNEQFF
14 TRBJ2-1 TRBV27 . CASNHGLVGNEQFF
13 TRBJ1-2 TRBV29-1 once CSVEVGPYYGYTF
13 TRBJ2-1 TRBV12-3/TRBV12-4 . CASRHRGKGEQFF
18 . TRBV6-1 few CASGTGTRAVRTLYEQYF
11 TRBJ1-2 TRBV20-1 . CSASEGDGYTF
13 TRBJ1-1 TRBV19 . CASSGSLNTEAFF
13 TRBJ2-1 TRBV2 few CASSEGPRDRQFF
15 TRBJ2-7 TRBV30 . CAWSLRGREMVEQYF
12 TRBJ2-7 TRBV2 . CASSVSSDEQYF
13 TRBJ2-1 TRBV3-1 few CASSLAGEYEQFF
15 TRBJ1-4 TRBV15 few CATSREMATNEKLFF
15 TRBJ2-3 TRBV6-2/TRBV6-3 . CASTSGRISTDTQYF